This note documents a single T cell receptor (beta chain) sequence. It lacks a known antigen. No base qualities exist here, and no much larger clone lies one base off it. The cohort comprised more than 550 healthy bone marrow donors. At the time of sampling, all cohort members were nominally healthy, though unrecorded immune exposures were likely present. The donor tested CMV seropositive, placing the donor among the 250 to 350 seropositive members of the cohort. Each donor provided a peripheral blood sample, and peripheral blood mononuclear cells were used for TCR beta sequencing. Genomic DNA was extracted from the blood cell samples with the Qiagen DNeasy Blood Extraction Kit. The sample originates from a study of cytomegalovirus exposure and HLA in healthy donors listed by TCRdb under 2017. Describing the broader study: According to an earlier analysis of 450 to 650 of the donors, 150 million to 200 million T cells yielded 90 million to 140 million unique TCR beta sequences and roughly 280 Gb of sequence data. Genome-wide SNP genotypes for about three fifths of the roughly 670 donors were used in a later genetic analysis, which treated that subset as a discovery cohort. The number of typed donors differed by locus: about 620-630 for A, B, C, DRB1 and DQB1; about 520 for DQA1; around 610 for DPA1; and roughly 490 for DPB1. Donor age, sex, ethnicity and CMV serostatus were compiled alongside the repertoire data. Using immunosequencing, the study profiled T cell repertoires from around 670 subjects and related those repertoires to cytomegalovirus serostatus. In addition to the first cohort of 666 subjects, a separate validation cohort of 120 different subjects was used. All discovery cohort repertoires had been generated using a single sequencing platform. The study aimed to test whether cataloging public T cell receptors could reveal signatures of past pathogen exposure. To predict cytomegalovirus infection status, the study combined high-throughput TCR immunosequencing, statistical association of individual TCRs with disease status, and machine learning. The later analysis used no new phenotypic data to find candidate immune exposures, relying instead on TCR beta sequences and their occurrence across donors. In a later analysis, previously published TCR beta repertoires from 550 to 700 donors were re-analyzed and high-resolution HLA genotyping was added so that TCR occurrence patterns could be studied. Among a few hundred genotyped donors of the cohort, an average of 235,054 unique TCR beta nucleotide sequences were sequenced per donor, around 20% of them non-productive. Of the roughly 410 genotyped donors, more than 75% were placed in the genetic ancestry cluster associated with self-reported Caucasian donors. To decide whether each TCR beta V gene segment behaved as functional or pseudogenic, an earlier analysis of some 600 of the donors relied on high-throughput TCR beta sequencing. Roughly 5 DR-DQ haplotypes were treated as single units for association and clustering because of strong linkage in the cohort. Class I and class II HLA loci were covered by the typing at four-digit resolution. An early release that covered fewer than 750 HLA-typed donors contained approximately 300 gigabases of sequencing data and tens of millions of unique TCR sequences. Overall study outcomes, separate from this receptor: A further reported finding was that TCR beta sequences accurately predicted the HLA-A and HLA-B alleles for most subjects in the first cohort. The cohort was sequenced for TCR beta chains only, and without alpha or paired-chain data the features that could be detected were limited. A group of highly shared sequence variants was considered likely to be a technical artifact of the sequencing pipeline. At a false discovery rate of 0.05, a later analysis linked 15,000 to 20,000 TCR beta sequences to specific HLA alleles. Linkage disequilibrium might explain the correlated functional status among segregating V segments, but an unknown experimental factor could not be ruled out. Compared with equally common non-associated chains, HLA-associated TCR beta chains in a later analysis were more clonally expanded and had lower generation probabilities. The authors suggested that the approach could potentially be generalized to other disease states and immunological phenotypes. Roughly 15 rarely observed V segments, including chromosome 9 orphons, were excluded from the earlier analysis of about 600 of the donors because counts were too low. Immune exposure information for the cohort was limited to CMV serostatus. HLA typing was unavailable for some donors at each locus, so association tests used only the typed subset. In an earlier analysis of over 550 of the donors, most TCR beta V segments were observed in productive rearrangements about 87% or about 30% of the time, broadly matching IMGT annotations. The classifier was reported to diagnose cytomegalovirus status with high specificity and sensitivity in both the original and validation cohorts. A few of the identified cytomegalovirus-associated TCR beta chains were confirmed in vitro to be specific for cytomegalovirus antigens. In a later genetic analysis, a missense DCLRE1C variant was associated with V-gene and J-gene trimming of TCR beta chains, and the association was replicated in an independent cohort. When HLA alleles, especially DR and DQ, strongly co-occurred, TCR associations were difficult to assign to individual alleles. While some public TCRs were present in many individuals, most TCR sequences turned up only very rarely across donors. Some IMGT-functional V segments, including TRBV6-2 and TRBV6-3, could not be distinguished by the 87-base-pair reads and were therefore excluded. According to a later analysis, parvovirus B19, influenza, CMV and Epstein-Barr virus appeared linked to several top co-occurrence clusters. The study gave a list of more than 150 TCR beta chains associated with cytomegalovirus. The presence/absence analyses assumed that sequencing depth was roughly uniform across donors, and that assumption may not be true. Most CMV-associated TCR beta chains appeared to be HLA-restricted in a later analysis, and the HLA associations seemed to be driven largely by CMV exposure. According to a later genetic analysis, donors in an Asian-associated ancestry cluster had fewer N-insertions in productive TCRs than the approximately 630-donor mean. According to a later analysis, TCR association rates differed among HLA loci, with DRB1 alleles showing the most associated TCRs and HLA-C alleles showing the fewest.

To prepare the library, the immunoSEQ multiplex PCR assay was applied. A mixture of 60 forward primers for TCR Vbeta segments and 13 reverse primers for TCR Jbeta segments was used in the multiplex PCR. The CDR3 region of rearranged TCR beta genes was amplified from genomic DNA by a multiplex PCR assay. The amplified TCR beta libraries were sequenced on the Illumina HiSeq System as 87-base-pair reads. In the authors' own workflow: In a later analysis, tens of millions of unique TCR beta chains were counted across the roughly 670 repertoires, and roughly 11 million of these chains were shared by at least two donors. Raw reads were error-corrected and collapsed into unique sequences with a nearest-neighbor algorithm that merged closely related sequences to remove PCR and sequencing errors. To assign V, D and J gene segments, CDR3 sequences were aligned to IMGT reference sequences. Each retained sequence needed at least a six-nucleotide match to both a V gene segment and a J gene segment. Rearrangements were called productive when the CDR3 lacked stop codons and stayed in frame with V and J; all others were non-productive. CDR3 was defined by IMGT convention, running from the second conserved V-encoded cysteine to the conserved J-encoded phenylalanine. The earlier analysis of about 500 of the donors excluded sequences that lacked an unambiguous match to a single V gene segment. In an earlier analysis of 587 of the donors, a V segment was called functional when productive rearrangements were above 56.7%, and segregating when the standard deviation between donors exceeded 5%. To diagnose cytomegalovirus status from the catalog of TCR beta chain sequences, a statistical classification framework was built. A later analysis assigned V and J genes by comparing TCR nucleotide sequences with IMGT/GENE-DB human TR gene sequences. The TCRdist pipeline was used in a later analysis to assign CDR3 sequences and most-parsimonious VDJ recombination scenarios. A later analysis defined each TCR beta chain by its CDR3 amino acid sequence plus V-gene family, and excluded reads lacking a unique V-gene family. As a way to deal with suspected cross-contamination and a sequencing artifact, a later analysis dropped 500 to 700 nucleotide sequences that were highly shared and had low generation probability. For each public chain, a later analysis derived a clonal expansion index from normalized ranks of inferred template counts within each repertoire. In a later analysis, generation probabilities were computed using a VDJ recombination model fitted to out-of-frame rearrangements, and the results were checked against IGoR. In a later analysis, hypergeometric tests were used to score TCR-TCR, TCR-HLA and TCR-CMV co-occurrence, with a repertoire-size bias correction applied to TCR pairs. A later analysis estimated false discovery rates by permuting HLA or CMV assignments 20 times. In a later analysis, co-occurring TCRs were grouped with DBSCAN, and TCRdist sequence similarity was added when clustering was performed within HLA-allele-positive subsets. Repertoires with fewer than 30,000 or more than 120,000 public chains were left out of co-occurrence clustering, as were a handful of repertoires with anomalous nucleotide sharing. TCRdb mirrors the immuneACCESS table, restricted to in-frame sequences. Some clones are absent from its copies; in checked studies, under half trace to an unresolved V gene, and the reason for the others is unknown. The D gene and trimming were derived from the DNA, and the V and J assignments and clone size from that table. In this sample the table shows about 110,000 clones, roughly 68% of which occur a single time. The ten largest make up roughly 8.7% of the sample.

V and J are trimmed by 3 bases and 3 bases, and the gene matches miss 5 bases of the junction. The CDR3 numbers 15 residues from cysteine through phenylalanine. Only the CDR3 region is kept as DNA, spanning 45 bases read in frame from base 1. From a lookup of the germline V gene, CDR1 and CDR2 are ENHRY and SYGVKD. What was sequenced was PBMCs. The chain is assembled from TRBV10-3 and TRBJ2-3, and TRBD2 aligns with 8 junction nucleotides. The receptor was isolated from a man aged 30-40 years in good health and CMV-seropositive. For the CDR3, the sequence is CAISDPGTRTDTQYF. The DNA sequence follows: TGTGCCATCAGTGACCCGGGGACTAGAACAGATACGCAGTATTTT.